The clone carrying this TCR beta chain was recorded a few times. Its antigen is unidentified. This beta chain turned up in a library designed for alpha chains; as an off-target read, its abundance says little. This sample stems from a study of spatial heterogeneity in lung cancer. Findings and limits, study-wide: Within tumors, counts of expanded alpha and beta TCRs tracked tumor mutation counts.

Individually, TCR cDNA molecules were each labelled with a unique molecular identifier. Via MiXCR, TCRdb re-called the 5' RACE reads, giving one row per CDR3 protein. The sample yields about 9,400 distinct CDR3 sequences, approximately 5.8% seen once. Time point indicated: sample taken at primary tumor resection. Sequencing was performed on whole RNA extracted from tumor and nontumor lung tissue, or from frozen PBMC, and the material was left unsorted. V was shortened by 5 bases and J by 12 bases, with 14 bases between the two germline ends. This CDR3 is 12 amino acids long. From germline, CDR1 is LNHDA and CDR2 SQIVND (reference sequence).

Sequenced here: lung tumor tissue, sampled at surgery. The chain links TRBV19 to TRBJ2-4, with TRBD2 as a possible D gene (6 bases). This receptor was taken from a male donor with early-stage non-small cell lung cancer. The CDR3 spells CASSSGTDSQYF. CDR3 DNA: TGTGCCAGTAGTTCAGGGACTGACTCTCAGTACTTC.